Listed here are 18 T cell receptor beta chains from one sample, sequenced in a study of blood T cell repertoires in COVID-19. The method was immunoSEQ multiplex PCR; TCRdb's version includes in-frame clones alone and lacks a portion of them. The data hold roughly 320,000 clones, with just under 90% observed a single time. Sequencing was performed on peripheral blood. These receptor sequences come from a woman in her thirties with COVID-19, enrolled during active disease.

This clone was detected only once. The V call is TRBV6-5, the J call TRBJ1-4; the D gene is possibly TRBD1 (6 bases). The V gene's germline CDR1 is MNHEY and CDR2 SVGAGI. This CDR3 contains 13 residues. V lost 10 bases and J lost 8, with 17 bases in between. CDR3 bases: TGTGCCACCCGGGGGGGCTCTAGCGAAAAACTGTTTTTT. Residues: CATRGGSSEKLFF.

This chain joins TRBV24-1 and TRBJ2-3; 7 nucleotides agree with TRBD2. J was trimmed by 3 bases and V by 9 bases; bases with no gene match: 5. The V gene's germline CDR1 is KGHDR and CDR2 SFDVKD. This CDR3 comprises 13 residues. The CDR3 region has the DNA TGTGCCACCGGGGGGGGTGGAACAGATACGCAGTATTTT. Its protein is CATGGGGTDTQYF.

The chain has TRBV6-5 and TRBJ1-6; D not certain. The CDR3 contains 14 residues. Trimming took off 7 bases at V and 8 bases at J, with 15 bases between the two ends. Germline CDR1 reads MNHEY; CDR2 reads SVGAGI. CDR3: CASTPRAFDSPLHF. The CDR3 coding sequence is TGTGCCAGCACCCCGAGGGCCTTCGATTCACCCCTCCACTTT.

This clone was seen a few times. The chain employs TRBV7-9 and TRBJ1-6; weak D call: TRBD1 (5 bases). CDR3 length: 13 amino acids. Germline-derived CDR1 and CDR2 are SEHNR and FQNEAQ (reference sequence). Deletions cut 1 base from V and 10 bases from J, with 8 bases between. The DNA for the CDR3 is TGTGCCAGCAGCTTAGGCAGGGAATCACCCCTCCACTTT. It specifies CASSLGRESPLHF.

The V and J genes are TRBV7-9 and TRBJ1-4; 7 bases fit TRBD1. Germline trimming cut 4 bases from V and 4 bases from J; bases unmatched to any gene: 3. There are 14 residues in the CDR3. The germline gives CDR1 SEHNR, CDR2 FQNEAQ (reference sequence). The DNA of the CDR3 is TGTGCCAGCAGCTCGGACAGGTTTAATGAAAAACTGTTTTTT. Amino acid sequence: CASSSDRFNEKLFF.

V usage is TRBV7-6 and J usage is TRBJ2-2; tentatively, D is TRBD2 (5 bases). The V end lost 5 bases, the J end lost 0 bases, and 10 bases lay between the germline ends. The CDR3 totals 15 residues. Germline V CDR1 and CDR2: SGHVS, FNYEAQ. CDR3 residues: CASSRSGTNTGELFF. Here the CDR3 DNA reads TGTGCCAGCAGCCGGAGCGGTACGAACACCGGGGAGCTGTTTTTT.

The count of this clone is one. This chain connects TRBV5-8 to TRBJ1-6, with 7 bases matching TRBD1. The CDR3 totals 14 residues. Germline V gene sequence: CDR1 SGHTS, CDR2 YDEGEE. J lost 9 bases, V lost 0 bases, and 3 bases had no gene match. This chain's CDR3 is CASSLGQGLSPLHF. CDR3 nucleotide sequence: TGTGCCAGCAGCTTGGGACAGGGACTTTCACCCCTCCACTTT.

V usage is TRBV2 and J usage is TRBJ2-2; no clear D. V was cut by 2 bases and J by 6 bases, with 7 bases left in between. CDR3 size: 13 residues. Germline V gives CDR1 SNHLY, CDR2 FYNNEI. CDR3 sequence (DNA): TGTGCCAGCAGTGAACTCCGCGCCGGGGAGCTGTTTTTT. It translates to CASSELRAGELFF. The full variable domain, its missing parts supplied by reference TRBV2 and TRBJ2-2, is EPEVTQTPSHQVTQMGQEVILRCVPISNHLYFYWYRQILGQKVEFLVSFYNNEISEKSEIFDDQFSVERPDGSNFTLKIRSTKLEDSAMYFCASSELRAGELFFGEGSRLTVL.

This chain connects TRBV20-1 to TRBJ2-3, with D hard to call. From germline, CDR1 is DFQATT and CDR2 SNEGSKA (reference sequence). Trimming shortened V by 6 bases and J by 6 bases, and 19 bases separated the two germline ends. This CDR3 has 14 residues. In nucleotides, the CDR3 is TGCAGTGCCAGTTGGGTAGCACGCGCGGATACGCAGTATTTT. Protein sequence: CSASWVARADTQYF.

This chain uses TRBV7-2 with TRBJ2-2, with unresolved D. Germline V gene sequence: CDR1 SGHTA, CDR2 FQGNSA. The CDR3 runs 15 residues. V lost 5 bases, J lost 6 bases, and 16 bases lay in between. The CDR3 DNA is TGTGCCAGCAGCGCCGTGAACCCACTGGCCGGGGAGCTGTTTTTT. This encodes CASSAVNPLAGELFF.

This clone has more than one count but fewer than ten. The V gene is TRBV15, the J gene TRBJ1-1; the D is unclear. V was trimmed by 7 bases and J by 4 bases, leaving 7 bases between them. The CDR3 has 11 residues. Germline V gene lookup returns CDR1 LNHNV and CDR2 YYDKDF (reference sequence). The CDR3 reads CATTGGTEAFF. The CDR3 nucleotides are TGTGCCACCACGGGAGGCACTGAAGCTTTCTTT.

V usage is TRBV7-6 and J usage is TRBJ1-3, with D perhaps matching TRBD1 (6 bases). The V and J ends lost 5 bases and 0 bases respectively, with 11 bases between them. CDR1 is SGHVS, CDR2 FNYEAQ, per germline. The CDR3 is 15 residues long. As DNA, the CDR3 is TGTGCCAGCAGCGACCGGACAGTCTCTGGAAACACCATATATTTT. Amino acids: CASSDRTVSGNTIYF.

The V gene is TRBV10-2, the J gene TRBJ1-1; tentative D call: TRBD1 (5 bases). Germline CDR1 reads WSHSY; CDR2 reads SAAADI. The V gene lost 4 bases and the J gene lost 4 bases, with 13 bases spanning the gap. The CDR3 sequence is 14 residues long. The CDR3 region is CASSVAGVGTEAFF. The DNA for the CDR3 is TGCGCCAGCAGTGTTGCGGGGGTCGGCACTGAAGCTTTCTTT.

V usage is TRBV5-4 and J usage is TRBJ2-3, with 11 bases matching TRBD2. The CDR3 contains 16 residues. V lost 5 bases to trimming and J lost 0 bases; unmatched junction nucleotides: 5. Per germline, CDR1 SGHNT and CDR2 YYREEE (reference sequence). The CDR3 sequence is CASSIAGGTSTDTQYF. The CDR3 DNA sequence: TGTGCCAGCAGTATAGCGGGGGGGACTAGCACAGATACGCAGTATTTT. The entire variable domain, with the rest obtained from reference TRBV5-4 and TRBJ2-3, is as follows: ETGVTQSPTHLIKTRGQQVTLRCSSQSGHNTVSWYQQALGQGPQFIFQYYREEENGRGNFPPRFSGLQFPNYSSELNVNALELDDSALYLCASSIAGGTSTDTQYFGPGTRLTVL.

V is TRBV6-2 or TRBV6-3 and J is TRBJ1-1; 7 bases align to TRBD1. Germline-derived CDR1 and CDR2 are MNHEY and SVGEGT. The CDR3 runs to 14 residues. V was clipped by 6 bases and J by 3 bases; unmatched bases: 7. CDR3 in DNA: TGTGCCAGCAGCCTCAGAGACAGGGACACTGAAGCTTTCTTT. Protein: CASSLRDRDTEAFF.

The V and J genes are TRBV9 and TRBJ1-3; 8 bases line up with TRBD1. Germline V gives CDR1 SGDLS, CDR2 YYNGEE. Losses at the gene ends were 1 base for V and 0 bases for J; bases not matched to a gene: 9. The CDR3 length is 18 residues. CDR3 DNA sequence: TGTGCCAGCAGCGTATTGGACAGGGCATCCTCCTCTGGAAACACCATATATTTT. Translation gives CASSVLDRASSSGNTIYF.

This clone was found a few times. This rearrangement joins TRBV27 to TRBJ1-1, with D possibly TRBD1 on 6 matching bases. Trimming removed 1 base at V and 9 bases at J, with 12 bases between. This CDR3 contains 13 residues. Germline loops: CDR1 MNHEY, CDR2 SMNVEV (reference sequence). The CDR3 here is CASSLLGQGKAFF. The CDR3 DNA is TGTGCCAGCAGTTTATTAGGCCAGGGGAAAGCTTTCTTT.

The chain has TRBV2 and TRBJ1-4; 9 bases match TRBD1. There are 17 residues in the CDR3. Germline values: CDR1 SNHLY, CDR2 FYNNEI. V shed 6 bases, J shed 0 bases, and the junction held 8 bases outside the gene matches. The CDR3: CASRPGQGGTTNEKLFF. As DNA, the CDR3 is TGTGCCAGCAGACCGGGACAGGGAGGTACAACTAATGAAAAACTGTTTTTT.